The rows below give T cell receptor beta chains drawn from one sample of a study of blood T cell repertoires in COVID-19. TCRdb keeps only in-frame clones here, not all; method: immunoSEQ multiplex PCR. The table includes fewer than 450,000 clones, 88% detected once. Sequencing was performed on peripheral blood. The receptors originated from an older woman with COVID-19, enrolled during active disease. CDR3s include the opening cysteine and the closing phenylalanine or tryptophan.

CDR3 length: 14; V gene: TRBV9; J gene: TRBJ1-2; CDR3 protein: CASSVPAFTGGYTF
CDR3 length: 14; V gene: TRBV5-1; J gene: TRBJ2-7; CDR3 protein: CASSLAAVTYEQYF
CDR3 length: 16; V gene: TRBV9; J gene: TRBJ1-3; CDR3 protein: CASSVRGQGYGNTIYF
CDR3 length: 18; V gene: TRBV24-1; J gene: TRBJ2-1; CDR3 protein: CATSDSSSGGAPYNEQFF
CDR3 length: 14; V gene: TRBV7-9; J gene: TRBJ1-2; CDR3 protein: CASSLEGDSYGYTF
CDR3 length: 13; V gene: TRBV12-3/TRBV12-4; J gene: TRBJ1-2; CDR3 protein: CASSTAGDYGYTF
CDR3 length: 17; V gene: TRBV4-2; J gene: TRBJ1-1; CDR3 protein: CASSREDRGARGAEAFF
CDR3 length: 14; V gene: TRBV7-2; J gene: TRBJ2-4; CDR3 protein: CAITGVGGKNIQYF
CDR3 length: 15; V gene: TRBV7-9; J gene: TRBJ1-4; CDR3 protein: CASSLKGGANEKLFF
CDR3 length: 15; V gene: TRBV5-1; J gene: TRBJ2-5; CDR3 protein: CASSYAGQGIETQYF
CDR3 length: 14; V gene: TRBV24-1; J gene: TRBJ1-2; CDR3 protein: CATSDRGERDGYTF
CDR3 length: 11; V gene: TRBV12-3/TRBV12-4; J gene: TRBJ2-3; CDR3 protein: CASSQTDTQYF
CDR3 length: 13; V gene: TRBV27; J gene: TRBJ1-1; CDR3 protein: CASGLTGVTEAFF
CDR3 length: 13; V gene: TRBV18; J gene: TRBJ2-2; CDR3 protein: CASSPDSTGELFF
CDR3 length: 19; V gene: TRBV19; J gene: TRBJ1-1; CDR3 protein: CASSPEGDGTGLENTEAFF
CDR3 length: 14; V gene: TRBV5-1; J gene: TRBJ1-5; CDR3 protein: CASSLEGVNQPQHF
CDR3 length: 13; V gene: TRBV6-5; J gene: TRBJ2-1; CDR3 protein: CASTRLGYNEQFF
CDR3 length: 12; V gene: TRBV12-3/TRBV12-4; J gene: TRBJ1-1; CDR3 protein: CASSTTGIPDLF
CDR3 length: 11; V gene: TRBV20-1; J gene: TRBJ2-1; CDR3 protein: CSAARGQGQFF
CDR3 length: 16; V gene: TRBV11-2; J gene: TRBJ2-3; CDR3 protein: CASSPLAGGGTDTQYF
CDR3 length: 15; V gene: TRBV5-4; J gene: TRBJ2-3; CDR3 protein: CASSLGGTSTDTQYF
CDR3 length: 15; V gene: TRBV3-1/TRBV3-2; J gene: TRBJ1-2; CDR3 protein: CASSQDPGQGAGYTF
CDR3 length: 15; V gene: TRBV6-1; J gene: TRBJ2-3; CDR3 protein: CASSEDVGRTDTQYF
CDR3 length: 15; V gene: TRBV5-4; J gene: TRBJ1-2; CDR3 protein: CASTFSTGQSYGYTF
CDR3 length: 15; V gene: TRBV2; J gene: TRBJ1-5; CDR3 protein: CASSDGNAGSQPQHF
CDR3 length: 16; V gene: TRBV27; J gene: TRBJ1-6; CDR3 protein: CASSLNGGAVNSPLHF
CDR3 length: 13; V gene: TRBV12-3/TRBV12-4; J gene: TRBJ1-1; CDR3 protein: CASSINRNTEAFF
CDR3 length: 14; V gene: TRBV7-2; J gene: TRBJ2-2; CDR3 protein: CASSLNPGTGELFF
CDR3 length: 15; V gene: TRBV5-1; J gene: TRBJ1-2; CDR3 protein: CASSLAEGARYGYTF
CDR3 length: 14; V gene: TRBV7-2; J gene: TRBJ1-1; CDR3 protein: CASSPRGGLGEAFF
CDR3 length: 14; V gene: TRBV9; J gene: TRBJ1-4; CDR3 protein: CASSGGGSNEKLFF
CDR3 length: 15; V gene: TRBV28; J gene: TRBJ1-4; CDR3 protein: CASTKTTGADEKLFF
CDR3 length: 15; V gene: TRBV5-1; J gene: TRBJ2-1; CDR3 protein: CASSMDRVLLYEQFF
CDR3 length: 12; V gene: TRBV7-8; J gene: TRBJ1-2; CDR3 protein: CASSLGQGGYTF
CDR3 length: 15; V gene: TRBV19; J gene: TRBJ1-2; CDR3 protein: CASSSGTGYNYGYTF
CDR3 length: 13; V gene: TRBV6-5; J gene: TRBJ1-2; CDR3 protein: CASSYSGGEGYTF
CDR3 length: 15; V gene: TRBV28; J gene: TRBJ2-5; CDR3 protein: CASSSLPGLQETQYF
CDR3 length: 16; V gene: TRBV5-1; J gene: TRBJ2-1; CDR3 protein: CASSPERAGGNNEQFF
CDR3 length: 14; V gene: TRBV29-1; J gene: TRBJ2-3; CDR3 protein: CSVSTSGNTDTQYF
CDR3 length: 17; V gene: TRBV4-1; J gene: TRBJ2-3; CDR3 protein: CASSQVASGGAADTQYF
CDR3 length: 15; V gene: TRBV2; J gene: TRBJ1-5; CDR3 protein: CASSEAPGGGQPQHF
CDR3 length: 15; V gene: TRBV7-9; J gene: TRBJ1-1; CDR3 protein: CASSLPTGLNTEAFF
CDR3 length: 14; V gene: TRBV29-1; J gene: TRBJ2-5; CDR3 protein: CSVQNTGGGETQYF
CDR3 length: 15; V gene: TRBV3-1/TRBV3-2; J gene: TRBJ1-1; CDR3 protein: CASSKGGVECTEAFF
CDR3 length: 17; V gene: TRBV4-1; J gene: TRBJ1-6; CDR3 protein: CASSQEPGQGSNSPLHF
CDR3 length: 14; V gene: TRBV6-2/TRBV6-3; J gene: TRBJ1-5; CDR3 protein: CASSYSITNQPQHF
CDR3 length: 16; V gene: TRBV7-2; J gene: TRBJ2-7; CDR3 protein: CASSLVHSSSSYEQYF
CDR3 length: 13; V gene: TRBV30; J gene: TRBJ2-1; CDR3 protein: CAWSRASYNEQFF
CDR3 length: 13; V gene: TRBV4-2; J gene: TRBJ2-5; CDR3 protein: CASSQGRAETQYF